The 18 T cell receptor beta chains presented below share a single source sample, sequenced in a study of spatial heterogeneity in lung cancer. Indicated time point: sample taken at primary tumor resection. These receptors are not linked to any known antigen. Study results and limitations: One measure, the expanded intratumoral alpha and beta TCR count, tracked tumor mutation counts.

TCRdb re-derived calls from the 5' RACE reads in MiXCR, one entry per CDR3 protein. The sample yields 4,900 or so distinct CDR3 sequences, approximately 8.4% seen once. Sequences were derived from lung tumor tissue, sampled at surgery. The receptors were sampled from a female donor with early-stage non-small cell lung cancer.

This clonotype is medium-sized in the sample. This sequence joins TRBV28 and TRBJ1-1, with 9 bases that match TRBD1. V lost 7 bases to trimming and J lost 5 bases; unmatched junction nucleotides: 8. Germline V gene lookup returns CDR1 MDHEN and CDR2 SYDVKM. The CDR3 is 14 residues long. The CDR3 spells CASKGQGKKTEAFF. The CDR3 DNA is TGTGCCAGCAAAGGACAGGGGAAGAAAACTGAAGCTTTCTTT.

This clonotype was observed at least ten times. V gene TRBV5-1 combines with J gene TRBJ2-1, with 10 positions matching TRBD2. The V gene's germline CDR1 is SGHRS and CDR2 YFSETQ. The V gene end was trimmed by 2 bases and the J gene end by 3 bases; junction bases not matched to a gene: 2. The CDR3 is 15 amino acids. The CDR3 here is CASSFTSGNYNEQFF. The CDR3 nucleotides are TGCGCCAGCAGCTTCACTAGCGGGAACTACAATGAGCAGTTCTTC.

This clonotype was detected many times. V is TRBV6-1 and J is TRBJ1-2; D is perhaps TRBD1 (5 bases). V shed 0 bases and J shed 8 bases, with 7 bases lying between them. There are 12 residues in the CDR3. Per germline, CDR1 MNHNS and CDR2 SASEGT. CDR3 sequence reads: CASSEAWGGYTF. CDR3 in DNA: TGTGCCAGCAGTGAAGCTTGGGGCGGCTACACCTTC.

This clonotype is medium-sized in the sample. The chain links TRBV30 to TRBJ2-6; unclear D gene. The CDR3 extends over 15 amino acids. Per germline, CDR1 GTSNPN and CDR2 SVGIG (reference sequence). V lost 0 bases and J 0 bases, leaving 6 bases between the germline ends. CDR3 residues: CAWSVLGSGANVLTF. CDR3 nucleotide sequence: TGTGCCTGGAGTGTACTGGGCTCTGGGGCCAACGTCCTGACTTTC.

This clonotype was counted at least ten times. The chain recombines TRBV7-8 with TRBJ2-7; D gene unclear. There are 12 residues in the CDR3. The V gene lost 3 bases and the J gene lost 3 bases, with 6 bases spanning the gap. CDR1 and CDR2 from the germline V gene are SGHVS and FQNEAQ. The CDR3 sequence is CASSFFNYEQYF. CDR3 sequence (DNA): TGTGCCAGCAGCTTTTTTAACTACGAGCAGTACTTC.

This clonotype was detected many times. CDR3 nucleotide sequence: TGTGCCAGCAGCTACCTCAATCAGCCCCAGCATTTT. Encoded protein: CASSYLNQPQHF. V gene TRBV11-2 combines with J gene TRBJ1-5; D ambiguous. The CDR3 totals 12 residues. In germline, CDR1 is SGHAT, CDR2 FQNNGV. Trimming left V 4 bases short and J 3 bases short, with 4 bases between.

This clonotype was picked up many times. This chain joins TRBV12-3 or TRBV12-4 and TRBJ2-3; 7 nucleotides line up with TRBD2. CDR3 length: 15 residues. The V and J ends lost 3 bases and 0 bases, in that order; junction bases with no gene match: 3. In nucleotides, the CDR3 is TGTGCCAGCAGTTTTGCGGGAGTGAGCACAGATACGCAGTATTTT. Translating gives CASSFAGVSTDTQYF.

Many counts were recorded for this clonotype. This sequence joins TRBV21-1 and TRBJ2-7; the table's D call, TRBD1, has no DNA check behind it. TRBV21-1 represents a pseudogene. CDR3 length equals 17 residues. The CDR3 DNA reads TGTGCCAGCAGCAAAGTTCAGGGACAGGTACAGTCCTACGAGCAGTACGTC. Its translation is CASSKVQGQVQSYEQYV.

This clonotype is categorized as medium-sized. The CDR3 region is CASSRDLQSEKLFF. The DNA of the CDR3 is TGTGCCAGCAGCAGGGACCTCCAGAGCGAAAAACTGTTTTTT. This chain joins TRBV7-9 and TRBJ1-4; D may be TRBD1 (5 bases). Germline loops: CDR1 SEHNR, CDR2 FQNEAQ (reference sequence). Trimming cost V 5 bases and J 8 bases, with 15 bases left between them. This CDR3 has 14 residues.

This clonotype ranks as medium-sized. The CDR3 DNA follows: TGTGCCAGCAGTCCCCTTTGGTTAGCGGAGAACAATGAGCAGTTCTTC. It encodes CASSPLWLAENNEQFF. V and J are TRBV28 and TRBJ2-1; possibly TRBD2 for D (6 bases). The germline CDR1 and CDR2 sequences are MDHEN and SYDVKM. The CDR3 covers 16 residues. With 5 bases removed from V and 5 bases from J, the gap between germline ends came to 19 bases.

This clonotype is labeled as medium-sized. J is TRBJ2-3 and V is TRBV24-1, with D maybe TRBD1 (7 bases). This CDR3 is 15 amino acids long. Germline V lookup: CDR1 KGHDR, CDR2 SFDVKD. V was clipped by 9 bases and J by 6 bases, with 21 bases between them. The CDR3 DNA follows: TGTGCCACCCAGGGGGGTGTGCGCCTTACGGATACGCAGTATTTT. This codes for CATQGGVRLTDTQYF.

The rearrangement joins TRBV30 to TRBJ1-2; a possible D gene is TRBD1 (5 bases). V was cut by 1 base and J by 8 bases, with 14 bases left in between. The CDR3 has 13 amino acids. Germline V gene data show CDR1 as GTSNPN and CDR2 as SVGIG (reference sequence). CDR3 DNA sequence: TGTGCCTGGAGTGCTCTGGGTTCAGGGGGCTACACCTTC. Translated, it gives CAWSALGSGGYTF.

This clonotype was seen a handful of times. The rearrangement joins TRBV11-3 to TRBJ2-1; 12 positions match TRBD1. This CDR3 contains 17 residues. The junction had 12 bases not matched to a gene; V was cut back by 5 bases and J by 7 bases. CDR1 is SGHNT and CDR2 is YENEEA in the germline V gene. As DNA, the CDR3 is TGTGCCAGCAGCCCCGAAGGGGGGACAGGGGGCGAGAATGAGCAGTTCTTC. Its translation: CASSPEGGTGGENEQFF.

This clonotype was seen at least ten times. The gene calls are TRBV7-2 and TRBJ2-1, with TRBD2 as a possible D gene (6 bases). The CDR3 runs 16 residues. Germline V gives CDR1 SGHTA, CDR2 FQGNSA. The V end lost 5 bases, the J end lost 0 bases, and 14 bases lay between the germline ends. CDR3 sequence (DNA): TGTGCCAGCAGCCCTCCAGCGGGTGTCTCCTACAATGAGCAGTTCTTC. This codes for CASSPPAGVSYNEQFF.

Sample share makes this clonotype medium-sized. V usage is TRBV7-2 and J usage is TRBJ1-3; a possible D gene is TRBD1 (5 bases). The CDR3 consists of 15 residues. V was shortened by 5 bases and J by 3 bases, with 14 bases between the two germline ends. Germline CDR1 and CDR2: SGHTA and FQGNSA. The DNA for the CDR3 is TGTGCCAGCAGCGCGGGATCAGGGTATGGAAACACCATATATTTT. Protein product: CASSAGSGYGNTIYF.

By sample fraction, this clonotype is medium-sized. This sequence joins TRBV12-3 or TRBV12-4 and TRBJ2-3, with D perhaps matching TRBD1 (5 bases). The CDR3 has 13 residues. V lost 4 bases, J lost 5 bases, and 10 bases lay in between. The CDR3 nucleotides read TGTGCCAGCAGTTACTCAGGGTTAGATACGCAGTATTTT. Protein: CASSYSGLDTQYF.

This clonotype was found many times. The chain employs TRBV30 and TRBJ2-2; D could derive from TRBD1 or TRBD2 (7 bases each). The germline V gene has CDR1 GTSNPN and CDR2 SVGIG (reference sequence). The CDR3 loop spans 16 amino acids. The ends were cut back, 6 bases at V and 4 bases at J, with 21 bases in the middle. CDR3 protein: CACSFQGGLSTGELFF. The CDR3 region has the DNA TGTGCCTGCAGCTTTCAGGGGGGGTTAAGCACCGGGGAGCTGTTTTTT.

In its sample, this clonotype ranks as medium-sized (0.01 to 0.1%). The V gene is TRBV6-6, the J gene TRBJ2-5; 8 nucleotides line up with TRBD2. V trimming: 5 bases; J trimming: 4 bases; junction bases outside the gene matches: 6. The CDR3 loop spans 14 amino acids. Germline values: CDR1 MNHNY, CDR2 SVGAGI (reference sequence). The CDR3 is CASSGTGGPETQYF. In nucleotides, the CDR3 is TGTGCCAGCAGTGGGACGGGGGGGCCAGAGACCCAGTACTTC.